These T cell receptor beta chains were read from a single sample in a study of cytomegalovirus exposure and HLA in healthy donors. The data were produced by immunoSEQ multiplex PCR, yet TCRdb's version contains in-frame clones alone and is incomplete. The profile shows approximately 170,000 clones, 60% to 85% of them singletons. Sequencing was performed on PBMCs. The receptors here all came from a female donor in good health and CMV-seronegative. CDR3s include the opening cysteine and the closing phenylalanine or tryptophan.

CDR3	V	J
CASSQVPTVGNTIYF	TRBV4-1	TRBJ1-3
CASGYGGATQDEQFF	TRBV6-5	TRBJ2-1
CASSLGTSGIDTQYF	TRBV5-1	TRBJ2-3
CASSPVRGVQETQYF	TRBV5-4	TRBJ2-5
CASADRGNRNEQFF	TRBV5-5	TRBJ2-1
CASTPLATNEKLFF	TRBV9	TRBJ1-4
CATSRDQGSYEQYF	TRBV15	TRBJ2-7
CASSLAQGSEQYF	TRBV5-6	TRBJ2-7
CASSSTGTVYEQYF	TRBV28	TRBJ2-7
CASRKPGTGFYF	TRBV28	TRBJ2-3
CASSLGGDRATKNIQYF	TRBV27	TRBJ2-4
CASSQGRTGNYYEQYF	TRBV4-3	TRBJ2-7
CASSKELGGRTGETQYF	TRBV21-1	TRBJ2-5
CASRPPQGLQETQYF	TRBV28	TRBJ2-5
CASSITGSRGPEAFF	TRBV19	TRBJ1-1
CASSSTHEQYF	TRBV2	.
CASSAGLAETQYF	TRBV7-8	TRBJ2-5
CASSPGTRKYGYTF	TRBV7-2	TRBJ1-2
CASRSWGGDYGYTF	TRBV28	TRBJ1-2
CASSVEEGASGGREQYF	TRBV9	TRBJ2-7
CASSPRGGQPQHF	TRBV7-9	TRBJ1-5
CASSYREGNQPQHF	TRBV27	TRBJ1-5
CASSLGTSGETQYF	TRBV5-1	TRBJ2-5
CASSTPRQGNTEAFF	TRBV6-5	TRBJ1-1
CASSVNYEQYF	TRBV7-9	.
CASSLAGSGSGEQFF	TRBV5-1	TRBJ2-1
CASSSILGGSNGYTF	TRBV18	TRBJ1-2
CASSSGGRAEQFF	TRBV28	TRBJ2-1
CASRSSQGSEKLFF	TRBV28	TRBJ1-4
CASSLGQNYEQYF	TRBV5-4	TRBJ2-7
CASSPQFRTSSYEQYF	TRBV18	TRBJ2-7
CASSPRTQPGRSSGNTIYF	TRBV18	TRBJ1-3
CASSLSSTSGFSYEQYF	TRBV7-2	TRBJ2-7
CASSRLGYEQYF	TRBV7-9	TRBJ2-7
CSADGRYEQYF	TRBV20-1	.
CASSPGTRFTDTQYF	TRBV7-9	TRBJ2-3
CASSIRGQVNQPQHF	TRBV19	TRBJ1-5
CASRDRASGQETQYF	TRBV6-1	TRBJ2-5
CASSQAQGYQETQYF	TRBV4-2	TRBJ2-5
CASSYRGGLSYEQYF	TRBV6-5	TRBJ2-7
CASSQAGNQPQHF	TRBV5-6	TRBJ1-5
CASSLQGGTGELFF	TRBV28	TRBJ2-2
CASSSNRDRVGYGYTF	TRBV7-6	TRBJ1-2
CASSVGTGTYEQYF	TRBV9	TRBJ2-7
CVISENRGGAGELFF	TRBV10-3	TRBJ2-2
CASSQTGGSYTGELFF	TRBV4-2	TRBJ2-2
CASSLTPLSQAEQYF	TRBV28	TRBJ2-7
CASSHVQGGTEAFF	TRBV4-3	TRBJ1-1
CASSQALRQGLQPQHF	TRBV4-3	TRBJ1-5
CASSPYLQGGNEQFF	TRBV4-1	TRBJ2-1
CASSSAPYSGRLLGTQYF	TRBV7-2	TRBJ2-3
CASSREGGSNSPLHF	TRBV18	TRBJ1-6
CASRIGGEQFF	TRBV6-5	TRBJ2-1
CASSLGLTGANGLTF	TRBV6-5	TRBJ2-6
CASSSLGGLDYGYTF	TRBV28	TRBJ1-2
CASSFRSLREEYNEQFF	TRBV5-6	TRBJ2-1
CSVDNRGADTQYF	TRBV29-1	TRBJ2-3